This T cell receptor (beta chain) was obtained from a study of blood T cell repertoires in COVID-19. As for the study in general: Material from acute and convalescent COVID-19 was sourced from the United States, Italy and Spain. Sample material is recorded as cDNA or gDNA derived from T cells, B-cell-depleted T cells, or PBMCs.

CDR1 and CDR2 (germline): LGHDT, YNNKEL (reference sequence). The CDR3 runs 15 residues. Germline trimming cut 4 bases from V and 0 bases from J; bases unmatched to any gene: 3. In the authors' methods: Researchers report that nucleated cell counts were estimated from reference gene primer amplification. TCRdb keeps only in-frame clones here, not all; method: immunoSEQ multiplex PCR. From that table come the V and J calls and clone size; the DNA was used to work out D and trimming. The sample gives 150,000 to 200,000 clones, about 81% of which show up once; roughly 11% is in the top ten. The genes are TRBV3-1 (or the pseudogene TRBV3-2) and TRBJ2-7, with 10 positions matching TRBD1. The sequencing sample was made of peripheral blood. This TCR derives from a man aged 60 to 69 with active or convalescent COVID-19. CDR3 sequence: CASSLGTGASYEQYF. As DNA, the CDR3 is TGTGCCAGCAGCCTCGGGACAGGGGCCTCCTACGAGCAGTACTTC.